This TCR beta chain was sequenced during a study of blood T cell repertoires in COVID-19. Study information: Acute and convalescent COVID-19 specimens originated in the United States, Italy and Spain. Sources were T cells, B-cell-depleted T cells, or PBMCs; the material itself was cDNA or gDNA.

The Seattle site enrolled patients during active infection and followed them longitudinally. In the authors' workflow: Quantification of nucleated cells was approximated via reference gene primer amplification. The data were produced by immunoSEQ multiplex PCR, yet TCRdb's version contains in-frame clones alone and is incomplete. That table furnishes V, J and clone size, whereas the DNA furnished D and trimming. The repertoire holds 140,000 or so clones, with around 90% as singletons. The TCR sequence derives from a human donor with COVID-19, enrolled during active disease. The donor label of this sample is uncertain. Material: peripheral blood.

The CDR3 nucleotides are TGTGCCAGCAGTGACAGGGGCCCGGAGCCCCAGCATTTT. It specifies CASSDRGPEPQHF. V gene TRBV12-3 or TRBV12-4 combines with J gene TRBJ1-5, with 8 bases fitting TRBD1. V shed 5 bases and J 8 bases; nucleotides not matched to a gene: 5. CDR3 size: 13 residues.